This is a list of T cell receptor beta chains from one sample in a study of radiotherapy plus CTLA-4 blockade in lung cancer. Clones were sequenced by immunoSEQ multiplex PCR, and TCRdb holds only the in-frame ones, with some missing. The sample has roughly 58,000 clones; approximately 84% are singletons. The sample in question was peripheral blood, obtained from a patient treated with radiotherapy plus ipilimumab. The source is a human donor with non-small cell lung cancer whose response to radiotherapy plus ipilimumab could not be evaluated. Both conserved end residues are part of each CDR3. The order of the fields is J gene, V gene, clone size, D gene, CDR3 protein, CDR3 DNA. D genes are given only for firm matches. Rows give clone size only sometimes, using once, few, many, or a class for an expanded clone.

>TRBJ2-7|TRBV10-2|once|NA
CASRARRAGYEQYF
TGCGCCAGCAGGGCCCGGCGGGCAGGCTACGAGCAGTACTTC
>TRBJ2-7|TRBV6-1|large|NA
CASSEVSGRHEQYF
TGTGCCAGCAGTGAAGTATCAGGGCGACACGAGCAGTACTTC
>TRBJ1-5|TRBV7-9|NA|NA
CASSREGNQPQHF
TGTGCCAGCAGCCGAGAGGGCAATCAGCCCCAGCATTTT
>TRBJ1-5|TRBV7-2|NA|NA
CASSVDGGGKPQHF
TGTGCCAGCAGCGTGGATGGCGGGGGTAAACCCCAGCATTTT
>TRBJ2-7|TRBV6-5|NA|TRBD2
CASSAPGGSYEQYF
TGTGCCAGCAGCGCCCCGGGGGGAAGCTACGAGCAGTACTTC
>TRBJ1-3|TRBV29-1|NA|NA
CSVGGFSGNTIYF
TGCAGCGTTGGGGGCTTCTCTGGAAACACCATATATTTT
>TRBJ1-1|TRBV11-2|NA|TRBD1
CASKLSGGRGHTEAFF
TGTGCCAGCAAGCTTAGCGGCGGGAGGGGGCACACTGAAGCTTTCTTT
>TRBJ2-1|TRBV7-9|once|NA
CASSSRGKSSYNEQFF
TGTGCCAGCAGCTCCAGGGGTAAGAGCTCCTACAATGAGCAGTTCTTC
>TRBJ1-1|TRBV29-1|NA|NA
CSVEGQGRTEAFF
TGCAGCGTTGAAGGTCAGGGGCGGACTGAAGCTTTCTTT
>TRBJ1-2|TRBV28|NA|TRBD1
CASSSPTGRSYGYTF
TGTGCCAGCAGTTCTCCGACAGGGAGGAGCTATGGCTACACCTTC
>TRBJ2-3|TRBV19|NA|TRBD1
CASSGYRGWADTQYF
TGTGCCAGTAGTGGGTACAGGGGATGGGCAGATACGCAGTATTTT
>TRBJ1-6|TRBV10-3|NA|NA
CAISRDNLKNSPLHF
TGTGCCATCAGTCGGGACAATCTAAAAAATTCACCCCTCCACTTT
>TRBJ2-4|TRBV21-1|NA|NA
CASSKAPGQGKNIQYF
TGTGCCAGCAGCAAAGCCCCGGGACAGGGCAAAAACATTCAGTACTTC
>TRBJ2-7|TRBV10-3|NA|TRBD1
CAISEDRVIEQYF
TGTGCCATCAGTGAGGACAGGGTAATCGAGCAGTACTTC
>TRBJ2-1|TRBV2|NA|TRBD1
CASSDRDGTGTYNEQFF
TGTGCCAGCAGTGATCGAGACGGGACAGGGACCTACAATGAGCAGTTCTTC
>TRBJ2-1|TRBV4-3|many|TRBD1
CASSQGVGQGARNEQFF
TGCGCCAGCAGCCAAGGGGTGGGACAGGGGGCAAGAAATGAGCAGTTCTTC
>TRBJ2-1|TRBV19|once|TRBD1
CASSPRTGLITYNEQFF
TGTGCCAGTAGTCCCAGGACAGGGTTAATCACCTACAATGAGCAGTTCTTC
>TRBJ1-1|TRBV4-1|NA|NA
CASSQDRTVNTEAFF
TGCGCCAGCAGCCAAGATCGGACAGTGAACACTGAAGCTTTCTTT
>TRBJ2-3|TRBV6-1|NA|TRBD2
CASSSGGPTDTQYF
TGTGCCAGCAGTTCGGGGGGGCCCACAGATACGCAGTATTTT
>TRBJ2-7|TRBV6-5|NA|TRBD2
CASFFGRGGAYEQYF
TGTGCCAGCTTTTTCGGGCGGGGGGGGGCCTACGAGCAGTACTTC
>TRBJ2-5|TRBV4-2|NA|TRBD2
CASRRTSGRMETQYF
TGTGCCAGCAGACGCACTAGCGGGAGAATGGAGACCCAGTACTTC
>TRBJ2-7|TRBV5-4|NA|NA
CASSSGGGSWDEQYF
TGTGCCAGCAGCTCGGGGGGCGGGAGTTGGGACGAGCAGTACTTC
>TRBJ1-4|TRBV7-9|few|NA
CASSRTGEVSNEKLFF
TGTGCCAGCAGCCGGACGGGGGAGGTGTCTAATGAAAAACTGTTTTTT
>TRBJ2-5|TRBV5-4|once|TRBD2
CASSWGLAGVETQYF
TGTGCCAGCAGCTGGGGACTAGCGGGAGTAGAGACCCAGTACTTC
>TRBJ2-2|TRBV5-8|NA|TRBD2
CASSAAAGQYTGELFF
TGTGCCAGCAGCGCGGCAGCGGGGCAGTATACCGGGGAGCTGTTTTTT
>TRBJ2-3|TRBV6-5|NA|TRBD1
CASNDQGERTDTQYF
TGTGCCAGCAACGACCAGGGGGAGAGAACAGATACGCAGTATTTT
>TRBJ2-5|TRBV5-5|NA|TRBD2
CASSPPGTSGVETQYF
TGTGCCAGCAGCCCTCCCGGGACTAGCGGGGTTGAGACCCAGTACTTC
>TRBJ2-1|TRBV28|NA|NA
CASSYGQSLNNEQFF
TGTGCCAGCAGTTACGGACAGAGCCTCAACAATGAGCAGTTCTTC
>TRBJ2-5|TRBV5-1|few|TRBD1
CASSPGTGRQETQYF
TGCGCCAGCAGCCCTGGGACAGGGCGCCAAGAGACCCAGTACTTC
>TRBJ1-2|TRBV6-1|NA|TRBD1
CASNDRGYGYTF
TGTGCCAGCAACGACAGGGGGTATGGCTACACCTTC
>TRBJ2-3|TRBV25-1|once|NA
CASSGRGRADTQYF
TGTGCCAGCAGTGGGAGGGGGCGAGCAGATACGCAGTATTTT
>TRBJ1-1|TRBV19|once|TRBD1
CASSDILGQGNTEAFF
TGTGCCAGTAGTGACATTTTGGGACAGGGGAACACTGAAGCTTTCTTT
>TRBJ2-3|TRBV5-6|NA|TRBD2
CASSLGLAAVAQYF
TGTGCCAGCTCCTTGGGACTAGCGGCCGTGGCGCAGTATTTT
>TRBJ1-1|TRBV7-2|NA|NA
CASSTYRDPEAFF
TGTGCCAGCAGCACATACAGGGACCCTGAAGCTTTCTTT
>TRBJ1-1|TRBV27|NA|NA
CASSAGGSGTEAFF
TGTGCCAGTTCGGCCGGAGGGTCGGGGACTGAAGCTTTCTTT
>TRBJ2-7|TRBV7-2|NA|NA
CASSLTSTYEQYF
TGTGCCAGCAGCTTAACTTCGACCTACGAGCAGTACTTC
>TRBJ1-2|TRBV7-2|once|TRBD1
CASSSDRGYGYTF
TGTGCCAGCAGCTCGGACAGGGGCTATGGCTACACCTTC
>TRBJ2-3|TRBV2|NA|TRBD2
CASSARSGGPQDTQYF
TGTGCCAGCAGTGCGAGGAGCGGGGGGCCGCAAGATACGCAGTATTTT
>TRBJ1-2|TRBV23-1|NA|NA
CASSQRTAYGYTF
TGCGCCAGCAGTCAACGGACAGCCTATGGCTACACCTTC